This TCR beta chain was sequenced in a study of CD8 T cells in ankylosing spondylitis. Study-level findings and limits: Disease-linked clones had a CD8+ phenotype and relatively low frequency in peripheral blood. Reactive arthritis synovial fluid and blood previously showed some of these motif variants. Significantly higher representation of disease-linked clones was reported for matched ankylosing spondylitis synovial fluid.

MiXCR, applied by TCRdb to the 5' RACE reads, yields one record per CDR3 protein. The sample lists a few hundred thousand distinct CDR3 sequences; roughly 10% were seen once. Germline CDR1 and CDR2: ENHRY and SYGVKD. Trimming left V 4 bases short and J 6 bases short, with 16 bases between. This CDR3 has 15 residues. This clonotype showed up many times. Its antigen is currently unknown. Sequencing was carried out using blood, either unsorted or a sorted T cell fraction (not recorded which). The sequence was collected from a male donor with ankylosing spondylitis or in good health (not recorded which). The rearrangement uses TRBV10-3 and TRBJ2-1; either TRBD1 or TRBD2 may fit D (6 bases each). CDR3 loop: CAISGGAGNFNEQFF. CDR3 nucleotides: TGTGCCATCAGTGGGGGGGCGGGGAATTTCAATGAGCAGTTCTTC.